This TCR beta chain appears in the sequencing data of a study of Ad26.COV2.S vaccination and SARS-CoV-2 variants. Study at large: Participants got Ad26.COV2.S intramuscularly, once or twice 56 days apart.

J was trimmed by 0 bases and V by 2 bases; bases with no gene match: 4. CDR3 size: 15 residues. Germline V CDR1 and CDR2: SGDLS, YYNGEE. Whole-study findings and limits: There was a possibility that the TCR breadth and depth analyses underestimated total T cell responses.

The data were produced by immunoSEQ multiplex PCR, yet TCRdb's version contains in-frame clones alone and is incomplete. The data contain a few hundred thousand clones, roughly 90% of them singletons. Treatment described: 15 to 20 received Ad26.COV2.S at low or high dose, single or two shots; a few received placebo; per-sample allocation not given. Day 63 following the first vaccine or placebo injection was when the samples were taken. Based in Boston, the donor was an adult of 18-55 years. As regards this clone: Its specificity is not known.

The chain employs TRBV9 and TRBJ2-7, with TRBD2 identical over 8 bases. The source material was peripheral blood, sampled in a trial of Ad26.COV2.S vaccine versus placebo. The TCR sequence derives from a person between 18 and 65 years old who received the Ad26.COV2.S COVID-19 vaccine or a placebo. CDR3 nucleotide sequence: TGTGCCAGCAGCGTCTACGGGACTAGCTCCTACGAGCAGTACTTC. Translating it yields CASSVYGTSSYEQYF.